Shown below are 27 T cell receptor beta chains from a single sample sequenced in a study of CD8 T cells in Susac syndrome. RNA was extracted with the RNeasy kit, and a quantity of roughly 0.5 to 1 ug was reverse transcribed using random hexamers. TCRdb reprocessed the immunoSEQ multiplex PCR reads with MiXCR, giving one entry per CDR3 protein. The data contain roughly 200,000 distinct CDR3 sequences, 95% of them singletons. Sequenced: CD4+ T cells from PBMCs. These receptors were collected from a human donor with multiple sclerosis.

This rearrangement joins TRBV24-1 to TRBJ2-1; possible D gene TRBD1, 5 bases. CDR3 length: 13 residues. V lost 3 bases to trimming and J lost 3 bases, with 5 bases between them. The germline V gene encodes CDR1 KGHDR and CDR2 SFDVKD. In nucleotides, the CDR3 is TGTGCCACCAGTGATGACAGCTACAATGAGCAGTTCTTC. Its translation: CATSDDSYNEQFF.

The chain has TRBV20-1 and TRBJ1-2; perhaps TRBD1 as D (6 bases). Germline V gene data show CDR1 as DFQATT and CDR2 as SNEGSKA (reference sequence). The CDR3 length is 12 residues. Trimming cost V 6 bases and J 5 bases, with 13 bases left between them. CDR3 region: CSALSGQYGYTF. CDR3 coding DNA: TGCAGTGCCCTGAGCGGACAGTATGGCTACACCTTC.

This chain uses TRBV20-1 with TRBJ2-5; TRBD2 agrees at 10 bases. Losses at the gene ends were 8 bases for V and 5 bases for J; bases not matched to a gene: 5. The CDR3 sequence is 12 residues long. Germline CDR1 is DFQATT and CDR2 is SNEGSKA (reference sequence). This CDR3 reads CSWGTSDETQYF. The DNA of the CDR3 is TGCAGTTGGGGGACTAGCGACGAGACCCAGTACTTC.

This chain links TRBV12-3 or TRBV12-4 with TRBJ2-5; 7 nucleotides match TRBD1. The CDR3 consists of 14 residues. Trimming at V came to 5 bases and at J to 3 bases, leaving 6 bases not matched to a gene. The DNA of the CDR3 is TGTGCCAGCAGTGACGACAGGGCGGAAGAGACCCAGTACTTC. Translating it yields CASSDDRAEETQYF.

The rearrangement uses TRBV30 and TRBJ1-6; the D is unclear. The V and J ends lost 0 bases and 9 bases respectively, with 15 bases between them. Per germline, CDR1 GTSNPN and CDR2 SVGIG (reference sequence). The CDR3 loop spans 15 amino acids. For the CDR3, the DNA is TGTGCCTGGAGTGTCGTCCGGGGAGGGTTTTCACCCCTCCACTTT. It encodes CAWSVVRGGFSPLHF.

The CDR3 DNA is TGTGCCAGCAGCCCCCTGTCAGGGCTGACTGAAGCTTTCTTT. Translation: CASSPLSGLTEAFF. The chain recombines TRBV7-2 with TRBJ1-1, with a weak D call TRBD1 (5 bases). Germline CDR1 is SGHTA and CDR2 is FQGNSA. This CDR3 comprises 14 residues. V was trimmed by 5 bases and J by 5 bases, leaving 15 bases between them. Complete variable domain (other parts from reference TRBV7-2 and TRBJ1-1): GAGVSQSPSNKVTEKGKDVELRCDPISGHTALYWYRQSLGQGLEFLIYFQGNSAPDKSGLPSDRFSAERTGGSVSTLTIQRTQQEDSAVYLCASSPLSGLTEAFFGQGTRLTVV.

The chain recombines TRBV6-4 with TRBJ2-3; D may match TRBD1 or TRBD2 (6 bases each). Trimming cost V 3 bases and J 2 bases, with 12 bases left between them. The CDR3 length is 15 residues. Germline CDR1 is MRHNA and CDR2 is SNTAGT. CDR3 nucleotide sequence: TGTGCCAGCAGTGAATCGGGGGCGGCCACAGATACGCAGTATTTT. Translation: CASSESGAATDTQYF.

A single count supports this clonotype. The rearrangement links TRBV27 to TRBJ2-7; D gene uncertain. CDR1 MNHEY and CDR2 SMNVEV come from the germline V gene (reference sequence). Trimming took off 2 bases at V and 0 bases at J, with 5 bases between the two ends. This CDR3 contains 13 residues. Written as DNA, the CDR3 is TGTGCCAGCAGTTTAAGGATCTCCTACGAGCAGTACTTC. This gives the protein CASSLRISYEQYF.

The chain joins TRBV15 to TRBJ2-1; 7 positions agree with TRBD1. CDR1 is LNHNV, CDR2 YYDKDF, per germline (reference sequence). The ends lost 5 bases at V and 6 bases at J; junction bases unmatched: 4. This CDR3 has 13 residues. DNA for the CDR3: TGTGCCACCAGCGGCAGGGACAGCAATGAGCAGTTCTTC. This encodes CATSGRDSNEQFF.

The chain recombines TRBV12-3 or TRBV12-4 with TRBJ1-1; no reliable D call. The CDR3 is 13 residues long. The V gene lost 1 base and the J gene lost 1 base, with 4 bases spanning the gap. The CDR3 region is CASSLEKNTEAFF. In DNA form, the CDR3 reads TGTGCCAGCAGTTTAGAGAAGAACACTGAAGCTTTCTTT.

The CDR3 region is CSALPFDRGGGYTF. DNA for the CDR3: TGCAGCGCCCTCCCATTCGACAGGGGCGGTGGCTACACCTTC. The rearrangement uses TRBV29-1 and TRBJ1-2; TRBD1 matches at 8 bases. J lost 7 bases, V lost 7 bases, and 14 bases had no gene match. Per germline, CDR1 SQVTM and CDR2 ANQGSEA. The CDR3 consists of 14 residues.

CDR3 amino acids: CSVSGHYQETQYF. CDR3 DNA: TGCAGCGTTTCTGGACACTACCAAGAGACCCAGTACTTC. The genes are TRBV29-1 and TRBJ2-5; maybe TRBD1 (5 bases). There are 13 residues in the CDR3. Germline V gene sequence: CDR1 SQVTM, CDR2 ANQGSEA. With 5 bases removed from V and 0 bases from J, the gap between germline ends came to 10 bases.

The chain couples TRBV6-1 to TRBJ2-2, with D possibly TRBD1 on 5 matching bases. Germline CDR1 is MNHNS and CDR2 is SASEGT. The CDR3 has 14 amino acids. V lost 1 base and J 5 bases, leaving 8 bases between the germline ends. CDR3 amino acids: CASSEVGPTGELFF. CDR3 sequence (DNA): TGTGCCAGCAGTGAAGTGGGGCCTACCGGGGAGCTGTTTTTT.

The rearrangement links TRBV29-1 to TRBJ2-3; D gene uncertain. Germline values: CDR1 SQVTM, CDR2 ANQGSEA. V lost 3 bases to trimming and J lost 0 bases, with 7 bases between them. The CDR3 has 13 residues. Here the CDR3 DNA reads TGCAGCGTTGACACAGCCAGCACAGATACGCAGTATTTT. Translation gives CSVDTASTDTQYF.

The rearrangement joins TRBV20-1 to TRBJ1-1; D call uncertain. CDR3 length: 11 residues. Per the germline V gene, CDR1 is DFQATT and CDR2 is SNEGSKA (reference sequence). V shed 4 bases and J shed 11 bases, with 14 bases lying between them. The CDR3 DNA follows: TGCAGTGCTAAGTACGGGCAGTGGGCTTTCTTT. Protein product: CSAKYGQWAFF.

V and J are TRBV15 and TRBJ2-7; tentatively, D is TRBD1 (5 bases). The germline V and J ends were trimmed by 2 bases and 2 bases, with 10 bases remaining between them. The CDR3 length is 14 residues. Germline V CDR1 and CDR2: LNHNV, YYDKDF (reference sequence). The CDR3 loop is CATSRPDRTYEQYF. CDR3 nucleotides: TGTGCCACCAGCAGACCCGACAGAACCTACGAGCAGTACTTC.

The chain links TRBV5-1 to TRBJ2-5; the match to TRBD1 covers 11 bases. The CDR3 contains 15 residues. The ends lost 7 bases at V and 5 bases at J; junction bases unmatched: 10. Germline V gene lookup returns CDR1 SGHRS and CDR2 YFSETQ. The CDR3 DNA sequence: TGCGCCAGCGGCCCGGACAGGGGGCTTGGGGAGACCCAGTACTTC. Translating gives CASGPDRGLGETQYF.

The chain links TRBV7-2 to TRBJ2-5; D possibly uses TRBD1 or TRBD2 (5 bases each). Trimming stripped 1 base from V and 6 bases from J, with 12 bases between. The CDR3 totals 14 residues. Germline V gene sequence: CDR1 SGHTA, CDR2 FQGNSA. CDR3 protein: CASSLVGTSQTQYF. The CDR3 nucleotides read TGTGCCAGCAGCTTAGTTGGGACGTCCCAGACCCAGTACTTC.

The chain couples TRBV7-9 to TRBJ1-1; perhaps TRBD1 as D (6 bases). Deletions cut 8 bases from V and 5 bases from J, with 12 bases between. This CDR3 contains 12 residues. Germline lookup yields CDR1 SEHNR and CDR2 FQNEAQ (reference sequence). CDR3 sequence reads: CASGKGETEAFF. CDR3 in DNA: TGTGCCAGCGGGAAGGGGGAGACTGAAGCTTTCTTT.

The V gene is TRBV2, the J gene TRBJ1-1; the D is unclear. The germline V gene has CDR1 SNHLY and CDR2 FYNNEI. The CDR3 covers 13 residues. The germline V and J ends were trimmed by 6 bases and 0 bases, with 8 bases remaining between them. The CDR3 DNA is TGTGCCAGCAGGGTGGAATTGAACACTGAAGCTTTCTTT. This encodes CASRVELNTEAFF. The whole variable domain, remainder taken from reference TRBV2 and TRBJ1-1, is EPEVTQTPSHQVTQMGQEVILRCVPISNHLYFYWYRQILGQKVEFLVSFYNNEISEKSEIFDDQFSVERPDGSNFTLKIRSTKLEDSAMYFCASRVELNTEAFFGQGTRLTVV.

This clonotype has a single count. This sequence joins TRBV30 and TRBJ2-3; D unclear. This CDR3 spans 13 amino acids. V lost 2 bases, J lost 7 bases, and 13 bases lay in between. Per the germline V gene, CDR1 is GTSNPN and CDR2 is SVGIG (reference sequence). The DNA of the CDR3 is TGTGCCTGGAGTACGGGTTCCCGGAATACGCAGTATTTT. Residues: CAWSTGSRNTQYF.

CDR3 DNA: TGTGCCAGCAGTATTCAGGGGGCCAATCAGCCCCAGCATTTT. Translating gives CASSIQGANQPQHF. The V call is TRBV2, the J call TRBJ1-5; 8 bases align to TRBD1. J was trimmed by 3 bases and V by 5 bases; bases with no gene match: 3. In germline, CDR1 is SNHLY, CDR2 FYNNEI. This CDR3 contains 14 residues.

The rearrangement uses TRBV29-1 and TRBJ1-1; D is perhaps TRBD1 (6 bases). V dropped 7 bases and J dropped 8 bases, with 14 bases sitting between them. Germline V gene lookup returns CDR1 SQVTM and CDR2 ANQGSEA. CDR3 length equals 11 residues. In DNA, the CDR3 is TGCAGCGGAAGACAGGCCTTAGAAGCTTTCTTT. Protein sequence: CSGRQALEAFF.

The CDR3 reads CSARRDLTEAFF. DNA of the CDR3: TGCAGTGCTAGGAGGGACCTCACTGAAGCTTTCTTT. V gene TRBV20-1 combines with J gene TRBJ1-1, with D possibly matching TRBD1 (5 bases). The germline V gene encodes CDR1 DFQATT and CDR2 SNEGSKA (reference sequence). This CDR3 has 12 amino acids. V was trimmed by 3 bases and J by 4 bases, leaving 9 bases between them.

V is TRBV3-1 and J is TRBJ2-7; D tentatively reads TRBD1 or TRBD2 (5 bases each). Germline CDR1 reads LGHDT; CDR2 reads YNNKEL (reference sequence). V was trimmed by 2 bases and J by 3 bases, leaving 14 bases between them. CDR3 length: 15 amino acids. The CDR3 DNA sequence: TGTGCCAGCAGCCAAAGCTTGGGGGATTTCTACGAGCAGTACTTC. Protein product: CASSQSLGDFYEQYF.

The CDR3, as DNA: TGCAGCGTTGAAGAAGGGTCGATCGGCTACACCTTC. Translation: CSVEEGSIGYTF. The gene calls are TRBV29-1 and TRBJ1-2; no clear D. V was clipped by 0 bases and J by 8 bases, with 10 bases between them. From germline, CDR1 is SQVTM and CDR2 ANQGSEA. The CDR3 has 12 residues.

This clonotype was recorded a few times. This sequence joins TRBV27 and TRBJ2-2, with D perhaps given as TRBD1 or TRBD2 (5 bases each). V lost 0 bases, J lost 6 bases, and 8 bases lay in between. The CDR3 is made up of 14 amino acids. Germline CDR1 and CDR2: MNHEY and SMNVEV (reference sequence). CDR3 nucleotides: TGTGCCAGCAGTTTATCGAGGGGAGCCGGGGAGCTGTTTTTT. This translates into CASSLSRGAGELFF.